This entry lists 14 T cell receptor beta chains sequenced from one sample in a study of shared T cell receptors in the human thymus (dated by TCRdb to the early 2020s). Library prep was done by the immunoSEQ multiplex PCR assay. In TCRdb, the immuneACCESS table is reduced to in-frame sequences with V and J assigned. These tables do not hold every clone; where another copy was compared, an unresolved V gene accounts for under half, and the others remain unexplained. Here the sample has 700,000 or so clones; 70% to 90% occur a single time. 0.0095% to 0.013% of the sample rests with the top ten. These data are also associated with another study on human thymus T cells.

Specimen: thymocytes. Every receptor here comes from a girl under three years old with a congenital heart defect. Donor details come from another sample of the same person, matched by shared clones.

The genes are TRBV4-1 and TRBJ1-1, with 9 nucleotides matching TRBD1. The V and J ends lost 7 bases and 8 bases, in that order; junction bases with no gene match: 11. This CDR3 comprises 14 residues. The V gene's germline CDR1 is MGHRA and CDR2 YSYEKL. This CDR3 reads CASTLSRQGEEAFF. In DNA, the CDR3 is TGCGCCAGCACCCTCAGCCGACAGGGGGAAGAAGCTTTCTTT.

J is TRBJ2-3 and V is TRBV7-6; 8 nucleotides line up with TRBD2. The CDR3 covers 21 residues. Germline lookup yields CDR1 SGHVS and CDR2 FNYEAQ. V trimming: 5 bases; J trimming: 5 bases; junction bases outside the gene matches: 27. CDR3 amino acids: CASSQSRLGESSGGLEDTQYF. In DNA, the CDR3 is TGTGCCAGCAGCCAAAGTCGCCTGGGGGAATCCAGCGGGGGTCTGGAAGATACGCAGTATTTT. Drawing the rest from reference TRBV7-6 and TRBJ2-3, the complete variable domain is GAGVSQSPRYKVTKRGQDVALRCDPISGHVSLYWYRQALGQGPEFLTYFNYEAQQDKSGLPNDRFSAERPEGSISTLTIQRTEQRDSAMYRCASSQSRLGESSGGLEDTQYFGPGTRLTVL.

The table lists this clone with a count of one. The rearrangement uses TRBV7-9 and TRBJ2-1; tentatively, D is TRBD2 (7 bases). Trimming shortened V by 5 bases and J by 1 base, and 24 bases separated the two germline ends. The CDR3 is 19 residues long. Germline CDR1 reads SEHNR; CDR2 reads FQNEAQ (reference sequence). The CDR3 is CASSTHSLLGGASYNEQFF. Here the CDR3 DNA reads TGTGCCAGCAGCACTCATAGCCTGCTTGGGGGGGCGTCCTACAATGAGCAGTTCTTC. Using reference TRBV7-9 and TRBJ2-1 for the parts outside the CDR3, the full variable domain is DTGVSQNPRHKITKRGQNVTFRCDPISEHNRLYWYRQTLGQGPEFLTYFQNEAQLEKSRLLSDRFSAERPKGSFSTLEIQRTEQGDSAMYLCASSTHSLLGGASYNEQFFGPGTRLTVL.

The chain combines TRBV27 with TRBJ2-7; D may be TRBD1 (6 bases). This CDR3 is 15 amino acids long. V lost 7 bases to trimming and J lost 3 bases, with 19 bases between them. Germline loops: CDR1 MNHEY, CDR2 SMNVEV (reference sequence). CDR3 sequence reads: CASTSTGTLYYEQYF. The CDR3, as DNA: TGTGCCAGCACTTCGACCGGGACACTCTACTACGAGCAGTACTTC.

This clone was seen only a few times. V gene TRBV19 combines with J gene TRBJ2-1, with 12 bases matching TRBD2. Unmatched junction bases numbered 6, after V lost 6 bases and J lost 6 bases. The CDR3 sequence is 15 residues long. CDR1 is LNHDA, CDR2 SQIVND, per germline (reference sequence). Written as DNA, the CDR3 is TGTGCCAGTAGCTACCTAGCGGGGGGGCTCAATGAGCAGTTCTTC. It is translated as CASSYLAGGLNEQFF.

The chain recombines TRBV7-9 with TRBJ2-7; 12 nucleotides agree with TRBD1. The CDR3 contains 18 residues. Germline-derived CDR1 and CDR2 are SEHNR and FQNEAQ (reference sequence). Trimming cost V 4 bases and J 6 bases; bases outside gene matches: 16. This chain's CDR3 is CASSSSGTGGDGGCEQYF. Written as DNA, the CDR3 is TGTGCCAGCAGCTCTTCCGGGACAGGGGGCGACGGTGGTTGCGAGCAGTACTTC.

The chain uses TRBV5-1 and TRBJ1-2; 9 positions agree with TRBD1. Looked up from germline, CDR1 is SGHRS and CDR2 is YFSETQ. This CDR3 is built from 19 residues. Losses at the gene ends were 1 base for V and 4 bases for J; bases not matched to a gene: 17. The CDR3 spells CASSLKGQGAENPVYGYTF. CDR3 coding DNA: TGCGCCAGCAGCTTGAAGGGACAGGGTGCGGAAAACCCGGTCTATGGCTACACCTTC.

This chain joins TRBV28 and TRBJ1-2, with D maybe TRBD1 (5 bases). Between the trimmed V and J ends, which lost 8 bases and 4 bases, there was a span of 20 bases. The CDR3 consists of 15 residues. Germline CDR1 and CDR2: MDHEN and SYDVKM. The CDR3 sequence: CASGTRWRPAYGYTF. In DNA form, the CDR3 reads TGTGCCAGCGGGACTAGATGGCGACCGGCCTATGGCTACACCTTC.

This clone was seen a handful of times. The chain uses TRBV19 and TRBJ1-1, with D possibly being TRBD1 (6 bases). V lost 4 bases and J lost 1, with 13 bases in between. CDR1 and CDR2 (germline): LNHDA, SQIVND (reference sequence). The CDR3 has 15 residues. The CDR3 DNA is TGTGCCAGTAGTAAGGGGACGACAGGGAACACTGAAGCTTTCTTT. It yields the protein CASSKGTTGNTEAFF.

The DNA of the CDR3 is TGTGCCAGCAGTTCACCAGGGTTCGGGGAGCTGTTTTTT. It translates to CASSSPGFGELFF. This sequence joins TRBV6-5 and TRBJ2-2, with D maybe TRBD1 (5 bases). Per the germline V gene, CDR1 is MNHEY and CDR2 is SVGAGI. The CDR3 spans 13 residues. Between the trimmed V and J ends, which lost 4 bases and 7 bases, there was a span of 10 bases.

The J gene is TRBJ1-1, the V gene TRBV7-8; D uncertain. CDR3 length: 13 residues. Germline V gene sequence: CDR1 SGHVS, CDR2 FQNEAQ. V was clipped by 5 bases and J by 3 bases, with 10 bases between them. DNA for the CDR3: TGTGCCAGCAGCCTGGCCCCCGACACTGAAGCTTTCTTT. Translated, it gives CASSLAPDTEAFF.

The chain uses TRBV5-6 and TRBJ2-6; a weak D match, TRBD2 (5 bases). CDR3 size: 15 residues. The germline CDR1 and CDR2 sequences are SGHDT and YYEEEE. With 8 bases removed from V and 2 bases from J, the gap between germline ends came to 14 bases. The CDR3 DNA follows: TGTGCCAGTTACCGAGCCGGGGCTGGGGCCAACGTCCTGACTTTC. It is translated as CASYRAGAGANVLTF.

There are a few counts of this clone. CDR3 sequence (DNA): TGTGCCAGCAGCTTATTAACCGGCGGGAAATATGGCTACACCTTC. As protein: CASSLLTGGKYGYTF. This chain connects TRBV7-4 to TRBJ1-2, with unresolved D. The germline gives CDR1 SGHVT, CDR2 SQSDAQ. Trimming removed 2 bases from V and 5 bases from J, with 15 bases in between. CDR3 length: 15 residues.

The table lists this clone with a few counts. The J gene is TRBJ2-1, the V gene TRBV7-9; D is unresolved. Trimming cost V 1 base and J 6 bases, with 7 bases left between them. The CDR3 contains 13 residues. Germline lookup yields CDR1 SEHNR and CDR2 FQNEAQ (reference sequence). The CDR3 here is CASSLGAGNEQFF. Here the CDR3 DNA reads TGTGCCAGCAGCTTAGGGGCCGGCAATGAGCAGTTCTTC.